The present T cell receptor beta chain was sequenced within a study of beta chain features in type 1 diabetes. About the study: Age, gender, cell numbers and subset yield matched between patients and controls.

CDR3 length: 11 amino acids. Trimming pared 1 base from V and 9 bases from J, leaving 4 bases between. Looked up from germline, CDR1 is LGHNA and CDR2 is YSLEER. Reverse transcribing all isolated RNA meant expressed TCRB transcripts were sequenced. Produced via immunoSEQ multiplex PCR; TCRdb's table is partial and in-frame only. The data hold under 300,000 clones, with under 8.5% observed a single time. Study outcomes and limitations: In type 1 diabetes patients, VDJ junctions had fewer insertions; deletions at these junctions were more frequent. Shorter TCRB CDR3s, moderately but significantly so, were found in Type 1 diabetes patients in all four CD4+ subsets. Sampled from patients, naive, central memory and Treg TCRB repertoires appeared more similar than those sampled from healthy donors.

A few counts support this clone. Its specificity is unknown. This clonotype was obtained from a woman under 30 in good health. Input material: central memory CD4+ T cells from blood. This chain links TRBV4-3 with TRBJ2-1; D is ambiguous. CDR3 protein: CASSQAGEQFF. The CDR3 DNA reads as TGCGCCAGCAGCCAAGCGGGTGAGCAGTTCTTC.